This T cell receptor (beta chain) was found in a study of blood T cell repertoires in COVID-19. The method was immunoSEQ multiplex PCR; TCRdb's version includes in-frame clones alone and lacks a portion of them. The repertoire holds about 130,000 clones, 70% to 90% seen once, with about 4.5% in the top ten. V lost 6 bases and J lost 4; bases outside the gene matches: 1. CDR1 is PRHDT and CDR2 is FYEKMQ in the germline V gene (reference sequence). The CDR3 is 13 residues long. Among Cohort 3 donors, those recovered had two negative PCRs, clearance, or symptom resolution. Sequenced: PBMCs or T cells enriched from blood (not recorded which). The sequence was obtained from a man aged 50 to 60 who had recovered from COVID-19. V usage is TRBV13 and J usage is TRBJ1-3; 9 nucleotides line up with TRBD1. The CDR3 loop reads CASRDRGGNTIYF. In nucleotides, the CDR3 is TGTGCCAGCAGGGACAGGGGAGGAAACACCATATATTTT. Full variable domain (remainder filled in from reference TRBV13 and TRBJ1-3): AAGVIQSPRHLIKEKRETATLKCYPIPRHDTVYWYQQGPGQDPQFLISFYEKMQSDKGSIPDRFSAQQFSDYHSELNMSSLELGDSALYFCASRDRGGNTIYFGEGSWLTVV.